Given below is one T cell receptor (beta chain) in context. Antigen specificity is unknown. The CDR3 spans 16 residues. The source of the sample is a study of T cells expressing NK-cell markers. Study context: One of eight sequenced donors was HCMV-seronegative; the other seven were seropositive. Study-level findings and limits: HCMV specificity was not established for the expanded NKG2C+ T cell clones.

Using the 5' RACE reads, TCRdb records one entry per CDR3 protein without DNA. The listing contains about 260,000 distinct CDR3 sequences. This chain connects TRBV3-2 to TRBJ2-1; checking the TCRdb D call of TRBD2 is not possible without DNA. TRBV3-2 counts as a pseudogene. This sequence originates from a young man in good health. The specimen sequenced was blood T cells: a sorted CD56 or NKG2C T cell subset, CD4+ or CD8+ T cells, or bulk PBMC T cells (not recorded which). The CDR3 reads CASSLAGGRVTTEQFF.